Included here is one TCR beta chain sequence, with context. The target antigen is unknown. The junction had 11 bases not matched to a gene; V was cut back by 3 bases and J by 0 bases. The CDR3 covers 19 residues. Per germline, CDR1 SGHRS and CDR2 YFSETQ. The data were obtained in a study of T cell repertoires in cytomegalovirus infection. From the reads, TCRdb called clonotypes with MiXCR, one entry per CDR3 protein. The data contain 680,000 or so distinct CDR3 sequences, roughly a third of them seen just once; the ten biggest clones take up about 2.8%. Study findings and constraints: Clonotype analysis showed dominance of the ex vivo response by HLA-C-restricted CMV-specific TCR beta clonotypes.

The rearrangement links TRBV5-1 to TRBJ2-1; 11 nucleotides align to TRBD2. The TCR sequence derives from a human donor in good health (CMV status not recorded). Some clones in this sample may be carry-over from other donors' samples. Sequencing was carried out using PBMCs. DNA for the CDR3: TGCGCCAGCAGCTGGACCGGGACTAGCGGCACAAGCTCCTACAATGAGCAGTTCTTC. Protein: CASSWTGTSGTSSYNEQFF.